This TCR beta chain was obtained from a study of follicular helper T cells after annual influenza vaccination. Study summary: Blood was drawn on days 0, 7 and 28 after vaccination. Across the 2013-2014, 2014-2015 and 2015-2016 vaccination seasons, some subjects were resampled.

This CDR3 contains 14 residues. Per the germline V gene, CDR1 is LNHDA and CDR2 is SQIVND (reference sequence). Deletions cut 1 base from V and 2 bases from J, with 8 bases between. Using immunoSEQ multiplex PCR, the repertoire was profiled, and TCRdb retains in-frame clones only, with some absent. This table has more than 2,000 clones, about four fifths appearing once. Time point meaning: 2015-2016 season, pre-vaccination. Between roughly 35 and 100 mL of blood was drawn per time point. Non-naive CD4+CXCR5+PD-1+ cTfh were sorted into ICOS+CD38+ and ICOS-CD38- fractions. This receptor was obtained from an adult who received the influenza vaccine. The source material was CXCR5+ CD38+ circulating T follicular helper cells from blood, sampled on the day of influenza vaccination. Documented subset: circulating Tfh, non-naive CD4+CXCR5+PD-1+ (ICOS+CD38+ or ICOS-CD38-). The chain links TRBV19 to TRBJ1-2; a possible D gene is TRBD1 (5 bases). This chain's CDR3 is CASSIVDSNYGYTF. CDR3 coding DNA: TGTGCCAGTAGTATAGTTGACAGCAACTATGGCTACACCTTC.